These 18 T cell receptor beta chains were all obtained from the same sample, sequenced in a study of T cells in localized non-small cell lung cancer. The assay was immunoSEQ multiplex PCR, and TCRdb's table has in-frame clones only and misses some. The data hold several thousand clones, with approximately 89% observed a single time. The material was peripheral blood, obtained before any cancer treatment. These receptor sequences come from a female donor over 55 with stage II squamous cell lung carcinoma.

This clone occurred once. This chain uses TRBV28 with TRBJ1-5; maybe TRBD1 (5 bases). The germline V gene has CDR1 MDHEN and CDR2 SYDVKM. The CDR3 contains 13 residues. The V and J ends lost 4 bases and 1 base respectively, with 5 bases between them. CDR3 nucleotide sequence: TGTGCCAGCAGTTGGGGGAGCAATCAGCCCCAGCATTTT. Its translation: CASSWGSNQPQHF.

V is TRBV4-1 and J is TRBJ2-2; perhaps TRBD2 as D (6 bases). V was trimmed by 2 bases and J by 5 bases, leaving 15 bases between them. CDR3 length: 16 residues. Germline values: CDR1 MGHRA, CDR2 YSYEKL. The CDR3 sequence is CASSQLLSSVTGELFF. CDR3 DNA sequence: TGCGCCAGCAGCCAATTGCTGTCTAGCGTTACCGGGGAGCTGTTTTTT.

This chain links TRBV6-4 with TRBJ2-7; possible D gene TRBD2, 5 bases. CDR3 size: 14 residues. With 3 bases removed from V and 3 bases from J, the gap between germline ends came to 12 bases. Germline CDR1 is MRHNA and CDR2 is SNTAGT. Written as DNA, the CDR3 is TGTGCCAGCAGTGAAAGGAGGAGGAACTACGAGCAGTACTTC. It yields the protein CASSERRRNYEQYF.

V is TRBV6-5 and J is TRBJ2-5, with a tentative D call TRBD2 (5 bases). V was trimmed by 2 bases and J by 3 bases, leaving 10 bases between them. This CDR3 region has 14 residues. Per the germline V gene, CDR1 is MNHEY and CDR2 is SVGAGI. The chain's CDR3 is CASSYDWEKETQYF. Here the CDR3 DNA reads TGTGCCAGCAGTTACGACTGGGAGAAAGAGACCCAGTACTTC.

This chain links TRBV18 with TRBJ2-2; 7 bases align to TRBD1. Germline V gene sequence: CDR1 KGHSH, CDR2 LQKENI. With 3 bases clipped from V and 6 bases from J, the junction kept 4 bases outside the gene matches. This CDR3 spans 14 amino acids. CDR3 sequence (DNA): TGTGCCAGCTCACCGATCACAGGGGCCGGGGAGCTGTTTTTT. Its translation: CASSPITGAGELFF.

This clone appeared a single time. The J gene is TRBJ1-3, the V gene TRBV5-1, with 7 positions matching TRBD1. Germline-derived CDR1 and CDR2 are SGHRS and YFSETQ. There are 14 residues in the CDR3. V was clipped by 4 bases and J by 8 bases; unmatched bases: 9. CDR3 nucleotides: TGCGCCAGCAGCCTCGGAGGGGGCAGGGACACCATATATTTT. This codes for CASSLGGGRDTIYF.

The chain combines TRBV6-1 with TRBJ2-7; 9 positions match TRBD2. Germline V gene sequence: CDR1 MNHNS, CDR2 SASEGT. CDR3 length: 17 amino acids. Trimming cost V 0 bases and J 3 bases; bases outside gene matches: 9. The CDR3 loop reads CASSEASGGSGGYEQYV. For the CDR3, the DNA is TGTGCCAGCAGTGAAGCCAGCGGGGGGAGCGGGGGCTACGAGCAGTACGTC.

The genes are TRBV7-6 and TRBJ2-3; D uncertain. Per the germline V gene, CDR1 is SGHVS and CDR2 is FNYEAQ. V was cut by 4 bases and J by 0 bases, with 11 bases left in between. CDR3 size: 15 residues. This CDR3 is CASSWTPESTDTQYF. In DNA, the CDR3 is TGTGCCAGCAGCTGGACCCCGGAGAGCACAGATACGCAGTATTTT.

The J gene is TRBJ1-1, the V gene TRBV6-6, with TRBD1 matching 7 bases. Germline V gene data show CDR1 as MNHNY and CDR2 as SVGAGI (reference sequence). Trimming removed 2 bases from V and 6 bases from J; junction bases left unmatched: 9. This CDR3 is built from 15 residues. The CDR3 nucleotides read TGTGCCAGCAGTTACACACAGGGGATTGGCGCTGAAGCTTTCTTT. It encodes CASSYTQGIGAEAFF.

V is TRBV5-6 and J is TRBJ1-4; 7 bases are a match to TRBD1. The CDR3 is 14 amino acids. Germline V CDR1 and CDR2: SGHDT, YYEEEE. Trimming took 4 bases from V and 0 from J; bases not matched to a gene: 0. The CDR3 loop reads CASSGTATNEKLFF. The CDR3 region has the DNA TGTGCCAGCAGCGGGACAGCAACTAATGAAAAACTGTTTTTT.

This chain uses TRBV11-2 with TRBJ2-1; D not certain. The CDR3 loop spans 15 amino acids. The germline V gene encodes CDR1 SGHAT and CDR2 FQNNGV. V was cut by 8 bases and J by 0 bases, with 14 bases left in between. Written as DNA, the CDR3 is TGTGCCAGCTTCCGCCCCGGTACCTCCTACAATGAGCAGTTCTTC. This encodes CASFRPGTSYNEQFF.

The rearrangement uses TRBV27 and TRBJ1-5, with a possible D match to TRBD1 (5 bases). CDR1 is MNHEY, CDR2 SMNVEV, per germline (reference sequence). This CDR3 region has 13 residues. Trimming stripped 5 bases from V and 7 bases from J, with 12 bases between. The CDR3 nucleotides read TGTGCCAGCAGTACTCGGGACGACCAGCCCCAGCATTTT. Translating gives CASSTRDDQPQHF.

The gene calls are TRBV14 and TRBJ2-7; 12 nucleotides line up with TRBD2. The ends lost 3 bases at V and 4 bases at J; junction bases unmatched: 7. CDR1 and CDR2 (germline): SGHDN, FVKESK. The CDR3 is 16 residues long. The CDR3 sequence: CASSHPKTSGRYEQYF. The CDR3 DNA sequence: TGTGCCAGCAGCCACCCGAAGACTAGCGGGAGATACGAGCAGTACTTC.

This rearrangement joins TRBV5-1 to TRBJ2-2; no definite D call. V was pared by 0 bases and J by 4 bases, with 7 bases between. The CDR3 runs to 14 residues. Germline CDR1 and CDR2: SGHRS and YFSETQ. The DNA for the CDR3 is TGCGCCAGCAGCTTGGGCCTGTCCACCGGGGAGCTGTTTTTT. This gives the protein CASSLGLSTGELFF.

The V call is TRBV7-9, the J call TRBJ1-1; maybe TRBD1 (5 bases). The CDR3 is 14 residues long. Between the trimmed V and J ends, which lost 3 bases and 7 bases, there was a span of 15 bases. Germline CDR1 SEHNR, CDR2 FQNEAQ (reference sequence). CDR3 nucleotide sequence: TGTGCCAGCAGCTTTGGGGCCGAGGGGTTTGAAGCTTTCTTT. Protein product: CASSFGAEGFEAFF.

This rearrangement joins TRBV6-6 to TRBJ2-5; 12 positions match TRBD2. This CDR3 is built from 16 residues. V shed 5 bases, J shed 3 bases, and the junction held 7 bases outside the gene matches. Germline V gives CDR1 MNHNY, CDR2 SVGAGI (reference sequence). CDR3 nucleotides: TGTGCCAGCAGTCGCCGACTAGCGGGGGAAGAAGAGACCCAGTACTTC. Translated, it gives CASSRRLAGEEETQYF.

Written as DNA, the CDR3 is TGTGCCAGCAGCTCCGGGACAGGGGTCGGAAAACTGTTTTTT. Translating gives CASSSGTGVGKLFF. The chain uses TRBV6-1 and TRBJ1-4; 10 nucleotides agree with TRBD1. Germline-derived CDR1 and CDR2 are MNHNS and SASEGT. This CDR3 has 14 residues. V lost 6 bases, J lost 10 bases, and 8 bases stayed unmatched.

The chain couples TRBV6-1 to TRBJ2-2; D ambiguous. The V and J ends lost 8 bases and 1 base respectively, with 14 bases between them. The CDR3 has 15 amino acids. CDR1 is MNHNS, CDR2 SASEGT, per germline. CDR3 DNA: TGTGCCAGCGGTTCAAGTCCGATGAACACCGGGGAGCTGTTTTTT. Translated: CASGSSPMNTGELFF.